This TCR beta chain comes out of a study of CD8+CD57+ T cells in acquired aplastic anemia. For the study at large: On average, sorted CD4+ and CD8+ cells gave 3 to 4 ug of DNA. Study-level findings and limits: Shared by patients and controls, approximately 29 CD8+ CDR3s were abundant in patients. Patients versus controls showed no significant CD8+ Simpson's diversity difference.

The CDR3 spans 13 residues. V was shortened by 2 bases and J by 4 bases, with 8 bases between the two germline ends. Germline values: CDR1 SGHVS, CDR2 FNYEAQ. This clonotype was detected a few times. Antigen specificity is unknown. Investigators profiled TCR beta VDJ and CDR3 from genomic DNA template. Using its own MiXCR run on the reads, TCRdb lists one record per CDR3 protein. The table includes about 98,000 distinct CDR3 sequences, 65% to 70% detected once. Sequencing involved patients with CD8+CD57+ cell expansion previously shown by flow cytometry. Blood sampling was performed on the patients, and none of them had received therapy by then.

This clonotype originated in a human donor with aplastic anemia. Sequencing was carried out using sorted CD4+, CD8+, or CD8+CD57+ T cells (not recorded which) from PBMCs. The rearrangement uses TRBV7-6 and TRBJ2-5; D tentatively fits TRBD1 or TRBD2 (5 bases each). The CDR3 DNA follows: TGTGCCAGCAGCTTAACGAGGGGAGAGACCCAGTACTTC. It specifies CASSLTRGETQYF.